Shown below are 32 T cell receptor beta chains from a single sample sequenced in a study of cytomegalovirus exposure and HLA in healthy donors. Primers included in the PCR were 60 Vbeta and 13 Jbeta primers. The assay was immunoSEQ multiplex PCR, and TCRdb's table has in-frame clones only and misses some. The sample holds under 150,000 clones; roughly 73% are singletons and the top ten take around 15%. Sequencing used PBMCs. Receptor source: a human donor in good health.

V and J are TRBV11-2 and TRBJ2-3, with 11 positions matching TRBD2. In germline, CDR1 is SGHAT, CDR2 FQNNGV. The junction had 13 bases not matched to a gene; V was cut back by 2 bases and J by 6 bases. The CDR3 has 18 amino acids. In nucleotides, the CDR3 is TGTGCCAGCAGCTTAATCGTCGTAGCGGGAGGGCCAGGGGATACGCAGTATTTT. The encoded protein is CASSLIVVAGGPGDTQYF.

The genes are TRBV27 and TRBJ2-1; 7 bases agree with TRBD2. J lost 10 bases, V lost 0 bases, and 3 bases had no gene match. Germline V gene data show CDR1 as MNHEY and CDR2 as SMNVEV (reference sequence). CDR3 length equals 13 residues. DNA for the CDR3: TGTGCCAGCAGTTTATCGGGAGGGCTGGAGCAGTTCTTC. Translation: CASSLSGGLEQFF.

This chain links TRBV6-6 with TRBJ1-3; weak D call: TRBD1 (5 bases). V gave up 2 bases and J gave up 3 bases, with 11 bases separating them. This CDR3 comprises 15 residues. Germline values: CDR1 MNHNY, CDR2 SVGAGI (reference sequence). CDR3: CASSYHDSLGNTIYF. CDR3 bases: TGTGCCAGCAGTTACCACGACAGCCTTGGAAACACCATATATTTT.

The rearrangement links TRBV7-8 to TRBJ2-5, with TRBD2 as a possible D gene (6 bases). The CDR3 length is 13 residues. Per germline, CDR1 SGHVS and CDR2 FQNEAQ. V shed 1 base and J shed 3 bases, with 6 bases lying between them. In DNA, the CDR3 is TGTGCCAGCAGCTTAGGGGGGGAAGAGACCCAGTACTTC. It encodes CASSLGGEETQYF.

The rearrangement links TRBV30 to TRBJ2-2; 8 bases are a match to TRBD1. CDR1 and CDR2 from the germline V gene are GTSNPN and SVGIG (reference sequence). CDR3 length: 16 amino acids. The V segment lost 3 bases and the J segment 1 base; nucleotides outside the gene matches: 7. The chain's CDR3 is CAWRTPGQGNTGELFF. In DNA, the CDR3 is TGTGCCTGGAGAACCCCAGGACAGGGGAACACCGGGGAGCTGTTTTTT.

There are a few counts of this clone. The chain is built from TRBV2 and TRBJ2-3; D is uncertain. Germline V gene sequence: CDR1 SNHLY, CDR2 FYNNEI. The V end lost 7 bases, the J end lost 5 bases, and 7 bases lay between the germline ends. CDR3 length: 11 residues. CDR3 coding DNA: TGTGCCAGCACGGTTTTAGATACGCAGTATTTT. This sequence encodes CASTVLDTQYF.

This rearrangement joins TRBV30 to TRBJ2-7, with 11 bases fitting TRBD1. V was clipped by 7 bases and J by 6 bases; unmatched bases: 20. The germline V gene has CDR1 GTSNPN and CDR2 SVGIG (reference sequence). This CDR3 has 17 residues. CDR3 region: CALTGGWAGQGAGEQYF. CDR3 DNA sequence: TGTGCCTTAACTGGAGGGTGGGCCGGACAGGGGGCTGGCGAGCAGTACTTC.

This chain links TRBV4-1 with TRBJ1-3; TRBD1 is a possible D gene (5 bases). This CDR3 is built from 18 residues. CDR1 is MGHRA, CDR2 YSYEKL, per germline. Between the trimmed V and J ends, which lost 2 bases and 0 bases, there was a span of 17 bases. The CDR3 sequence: CASSQTLDGAFSGNTIYF. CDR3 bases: TGCGCCAGCAGCCAAACCCTTGATGGGGCTTTCTCTGGAAACACCATATATTTT.

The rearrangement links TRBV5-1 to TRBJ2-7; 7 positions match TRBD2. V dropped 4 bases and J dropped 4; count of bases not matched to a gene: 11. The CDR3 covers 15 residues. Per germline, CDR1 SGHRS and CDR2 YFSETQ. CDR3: CASSATSQFLYEQYF. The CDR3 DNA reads TGCGCCAGCAGCGCGACTAGCCAGTTTTTATACGAGCAGTACTTC.

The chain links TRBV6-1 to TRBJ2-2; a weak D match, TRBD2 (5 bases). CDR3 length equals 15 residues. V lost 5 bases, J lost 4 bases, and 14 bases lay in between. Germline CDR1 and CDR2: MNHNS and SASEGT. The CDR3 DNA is TGTGCCAGCAGTTTAGACCCGGGAAGCACCGGGGAGCTGTTTTTT. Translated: CASSLDPGSTGELFF.

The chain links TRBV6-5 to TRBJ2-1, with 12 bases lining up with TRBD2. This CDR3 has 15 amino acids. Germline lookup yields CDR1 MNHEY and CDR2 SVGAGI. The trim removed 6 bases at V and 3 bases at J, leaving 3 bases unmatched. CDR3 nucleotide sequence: TGTGCCAGCAGAGGACTAGCGGGGTTCTACAATGAGCAGTTCTTC. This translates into CASRGLAGFYNEQFF.

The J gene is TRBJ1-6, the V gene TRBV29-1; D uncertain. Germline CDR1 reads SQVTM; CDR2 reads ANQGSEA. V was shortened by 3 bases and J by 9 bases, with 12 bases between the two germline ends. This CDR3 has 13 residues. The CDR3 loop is CSVDPPFVSPLHF. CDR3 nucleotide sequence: TGCAGCGTTGATCCCCCTTTTGTTTCACCCCTCCACTTT.

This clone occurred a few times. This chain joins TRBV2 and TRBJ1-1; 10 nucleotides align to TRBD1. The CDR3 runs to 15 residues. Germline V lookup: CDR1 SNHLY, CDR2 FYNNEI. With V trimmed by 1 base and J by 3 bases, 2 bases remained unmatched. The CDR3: CASSEGTGGHTEAFF. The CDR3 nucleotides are TGTGCCAGCAGTGAAGGGACAGGGGGACACACTGAAGCTTTCTTT.

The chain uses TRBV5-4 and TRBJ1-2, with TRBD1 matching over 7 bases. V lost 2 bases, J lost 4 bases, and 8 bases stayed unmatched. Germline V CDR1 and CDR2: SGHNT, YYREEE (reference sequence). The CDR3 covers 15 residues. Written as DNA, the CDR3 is TGTGCCAGCAGCTTAGAGGACAGGAGCCGCTATGGCTACACCTTC. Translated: CASSLEDRSRYGYTF. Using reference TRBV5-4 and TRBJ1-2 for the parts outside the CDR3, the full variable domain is ETGVTQSPTHLIKTRGQQVTLRCSSQSGHNTVSWYQQALGQGPQFIFQYYREEENGRGNFPPRFSGLQFPNYSSELNVNALELDDSALYLCASSLEDRSRYGYTFGSGTRLTVV.

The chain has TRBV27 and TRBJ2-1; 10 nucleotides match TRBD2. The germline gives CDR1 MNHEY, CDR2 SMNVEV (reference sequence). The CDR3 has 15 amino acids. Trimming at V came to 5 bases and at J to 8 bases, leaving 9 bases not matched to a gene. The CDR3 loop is CASSRLLAGRDEQFF. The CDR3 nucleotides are TGTGCCAGCAGTCGACTACTAGCGGGAAGGGATGAGCAGTTCTTC.

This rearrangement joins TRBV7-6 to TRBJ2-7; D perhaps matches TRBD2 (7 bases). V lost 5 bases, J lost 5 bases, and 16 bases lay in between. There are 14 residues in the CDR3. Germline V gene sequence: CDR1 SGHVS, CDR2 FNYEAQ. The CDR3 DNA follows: TGTGCCAGCAGCGGTAGAAGGGGGGGGAACGAGCAGTACTTC. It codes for CASSGRRGGNEQYF.

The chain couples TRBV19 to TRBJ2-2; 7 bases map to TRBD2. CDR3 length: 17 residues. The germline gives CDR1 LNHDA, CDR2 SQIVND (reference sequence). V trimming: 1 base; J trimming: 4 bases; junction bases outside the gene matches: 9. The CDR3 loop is CASSIGVWEGSTGELFF. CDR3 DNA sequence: TGTGCCAGTAGTATAGGGGTTTGGGAGGGCTCCACCGGGGAGCTGTTTTTT.

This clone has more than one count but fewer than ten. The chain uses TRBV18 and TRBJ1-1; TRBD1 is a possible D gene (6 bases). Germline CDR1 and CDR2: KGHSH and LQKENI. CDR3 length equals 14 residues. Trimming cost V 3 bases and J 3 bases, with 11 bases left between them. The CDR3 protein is CASSPQGKDTEAFF. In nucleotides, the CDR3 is TGTGCCAGCTCACCTCAGGGGAAGGACACTGAAGCTTTCTTT.

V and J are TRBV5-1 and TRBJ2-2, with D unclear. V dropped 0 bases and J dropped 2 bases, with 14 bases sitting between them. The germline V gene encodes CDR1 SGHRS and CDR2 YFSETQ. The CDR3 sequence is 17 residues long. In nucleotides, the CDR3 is TGCGCCAGCAGCTTGGCCGGTACAGCCTTTAACACCGGGGAGCTGTTTTTT. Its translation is CASSLAGTAFNTGELFF.

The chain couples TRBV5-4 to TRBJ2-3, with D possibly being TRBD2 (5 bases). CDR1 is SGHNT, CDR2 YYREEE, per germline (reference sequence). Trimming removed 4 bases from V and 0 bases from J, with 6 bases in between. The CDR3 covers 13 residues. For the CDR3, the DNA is TGTGCCAGCAGCCGGACTAGCACAGATACGCAGTATTTT. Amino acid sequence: CASSRTSTDTQYF. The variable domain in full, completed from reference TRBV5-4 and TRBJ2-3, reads ETGVTQSPTHLIKTRGQQVTLRCSSQSGHNTVSWYQQALGQGPQFIFQYYREEENGRGNFPPRFSGLQFPNYSSELNVNALELDDSALYLCASSRTSTDTQYFGPGTRLTVL.

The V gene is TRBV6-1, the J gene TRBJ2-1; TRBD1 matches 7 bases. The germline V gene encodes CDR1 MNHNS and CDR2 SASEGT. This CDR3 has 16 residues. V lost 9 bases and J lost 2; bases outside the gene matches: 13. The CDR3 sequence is CASNERPTGPYNEQFF. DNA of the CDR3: TGTGCCAGTAATGAACGCCCGACAGGGCCCTACAATGAGCAGTTCTTC.

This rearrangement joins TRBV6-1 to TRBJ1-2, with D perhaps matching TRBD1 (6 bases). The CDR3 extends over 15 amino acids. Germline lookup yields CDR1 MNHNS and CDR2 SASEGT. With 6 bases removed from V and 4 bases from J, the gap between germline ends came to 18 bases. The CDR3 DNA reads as TGTGCCAGCAGCTCAGTGGCAGGGGAGGGCTATGGCTACACCTTC. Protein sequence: CASSSVAGEGYGYTF.

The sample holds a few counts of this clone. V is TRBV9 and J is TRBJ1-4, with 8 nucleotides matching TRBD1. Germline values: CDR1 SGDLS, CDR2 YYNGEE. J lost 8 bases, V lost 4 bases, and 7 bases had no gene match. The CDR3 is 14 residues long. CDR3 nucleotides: TGTGCCAGCAGCTTTGACAGGGGCGGCGAAAAACTGTTTTTT. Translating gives CASSFDRGGEKLFF.

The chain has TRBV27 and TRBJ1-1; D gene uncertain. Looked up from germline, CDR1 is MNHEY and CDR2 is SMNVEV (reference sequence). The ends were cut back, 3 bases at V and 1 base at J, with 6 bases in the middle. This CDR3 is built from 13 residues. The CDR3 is CASSLFRNTEAFF. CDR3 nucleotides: TGTGCCAGCAGTTTGTTTCGGAACACTGAAGCTTTCTTT.

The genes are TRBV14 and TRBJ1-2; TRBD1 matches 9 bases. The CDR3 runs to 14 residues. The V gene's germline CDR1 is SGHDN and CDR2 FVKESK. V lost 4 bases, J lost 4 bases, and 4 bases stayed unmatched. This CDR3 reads CASSRTQGAYGYTF. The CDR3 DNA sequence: TGTGCCAGCAGCCGAACACAGGGGGCCTATGGCTACACCTTC.

The CDR3 DNA reads TGTGCCAGCAGCAACCGAGATAGGAGGAGGACCGGGGAGCTGTTTTTT. This encodes CASSNRDRRRTGELFF. The chain is built from TRBV11-2 and TRBJ2-2, with D possibly TRBD2 on 5 matching bases. The CDR3 totals 16 residues. CDR1 and CDR2 from the germline V gene are SGHAT and FQNNGV. V was pared by 5 bases and J by 5 bases, with 18 bases between.

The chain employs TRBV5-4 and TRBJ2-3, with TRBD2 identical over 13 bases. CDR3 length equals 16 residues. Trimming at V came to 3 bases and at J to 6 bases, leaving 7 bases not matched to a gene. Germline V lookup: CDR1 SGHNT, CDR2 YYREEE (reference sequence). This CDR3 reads CASSSPGLAGSDTQYF. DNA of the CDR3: TGTGCCAGCAGCTCCCCGGGACTAGCGGGGTCGGATACGCAGTATTTT.

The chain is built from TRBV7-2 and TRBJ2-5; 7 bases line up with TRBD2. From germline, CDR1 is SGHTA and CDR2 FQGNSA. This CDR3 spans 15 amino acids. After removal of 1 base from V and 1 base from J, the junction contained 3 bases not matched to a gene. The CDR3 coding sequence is TGTGCCAGCAGCTTAGTGCGGGGGATCCAAGAGACCCAGTACTTC. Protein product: CASSLVRGIQETQYF.

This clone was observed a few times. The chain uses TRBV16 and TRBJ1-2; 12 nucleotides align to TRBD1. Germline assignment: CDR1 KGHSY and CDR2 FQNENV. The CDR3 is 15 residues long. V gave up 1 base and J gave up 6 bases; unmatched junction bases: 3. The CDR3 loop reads CASSQYGTGGHGYTF. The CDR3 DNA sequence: TGTGCCAGCAGCCAATATGGGACAGGGGGCCATGGCTACACCTTC.

The CDR3 here is CASSVGSSGDHEQFF. The DNA for the CDR3 is TGTGCCAGCAGCGTAGGGTCTAGCGGCGATCATGAGCAGTTCTTC. This rearrangement joins TRBV9 to TRBJ2-1, with TRBD2 matching over 7 bases. The CDR3 is made up of 15 amino acids. After removal of 0 bases from V and 8 bases from J, the junction contained 8 bases not matched to a gene. CDR1 and CDR2 (germline): SGDLS, YYNGEE. Filled out from reference TRBV9 and TRBJ2-1, the complete variable domain reads DSGVTQTPKHLITATGQRVTLRCSPRSGDLSVYWYQQSLDQGLQFLIQYYNGEERAKGNILERFSAQQFPDLHSELNLSSLELGDSALYFCASSVGSSGDHEQFFGPGTRLTVL.

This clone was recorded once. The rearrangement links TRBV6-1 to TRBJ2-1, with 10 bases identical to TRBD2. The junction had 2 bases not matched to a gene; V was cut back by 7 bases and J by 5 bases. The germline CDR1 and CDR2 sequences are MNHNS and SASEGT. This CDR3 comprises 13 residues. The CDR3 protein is CASTTSGNNEQFF. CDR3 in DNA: TGTGCCAGCACCACTAGCGGGAACAATGAGCAGTTCTTC.

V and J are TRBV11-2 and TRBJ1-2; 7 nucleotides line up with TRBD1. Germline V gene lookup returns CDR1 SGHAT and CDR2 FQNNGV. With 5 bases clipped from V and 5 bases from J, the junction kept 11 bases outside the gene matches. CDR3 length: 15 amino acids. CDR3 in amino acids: CASSHRQGPGYGYTF. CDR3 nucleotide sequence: TGTGCCAGCAGCCACCGACAGGGCCCGGGGTATGGCTACACCTTC. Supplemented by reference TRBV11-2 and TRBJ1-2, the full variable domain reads EAGVAQSPRYKIIEKRQSVAFWCNPISGHATLYWYQQILGQGPKLLIQFQNNGVVDDSQLPKDRFSAERLKGVDSTLKIQPAKLEDSAVYLCASSHRQGPGYGYTFGSGTRLTVV.